Below are 30 T cell receptor beta chains sequenced from a single sample in a study of T cells in Graves' hyperthyroidism and ophthalmopathy. Amplified TCR beta CDR3 regions derived from RNA transcripts. The HTBI set primed first-round TCR CDR3 RT-PCR. TCRdb re-called the multiplex PCR reads through MiXCR, storing one row per CDR3 protein. The data show approximately 710,000 distinct CDR3 sequences, around 15% seen once. Sequenced: blood. Source of these receptors: a man in his forties or fifties with Graves' hyperthyroidism.

Many counts were recorded for this clonotype. The rearrangement joins TRBV28 to TRBJ1-2; D perhaps matches TRBD1 (6 bases). From germline, CDR1 is MDHEN and CDR2 SYDVKM. The CDR3 sequence is 14 residues long. V dropped 6 bases and J dropped 2 bases, with 13 bases sitting between them. The CDR3 loop is CASSPGAGNYGYTF. Written as DNA, the CDR3 is TGTGCCAGCAGCCCGGGGGCTGGAAACTATGGCTACACCTTC.

Regarding this clonotype: A single base separates this from a much larger clone, so it may be a read error. The chain links TRBV29-1 to TRBJ2-7, with 14 bases fitting TRBD2. Germline assignment: CDR1 SQVTM and CDR2 ANQGSEA. V lost 1 base, J lost 7 bases, and 9 bases stayed unmatched. The CDR3 sequence is 16 residues long. CDR3 sequence: CSVEGATSGRGDEQYF. The CDR3 DNA sequence: TGCAGCGTTGAAGGGGCGACTAGCGGGAGGGGGGATGAGCAGTACTTC.

This clonotype was seen repeatedly, ten times or more. The chain couples TRBV29-1 to TRBJ2-5; 8 nucleotides agree with TRBD1. There are 12 residues in the CDR3. The J segment lost 5 bases and the V segment lost 6 bases, leaving 5 bases of the junction unmatched. The germline gives CDR1 SQVTM, CDR2 ANQGSEA. CDR3: CSVGQGTETQYF. In DNA, the CDR3 is TGCAGCGTAGGACAGGGTACGGAGACCCAGTACTTC.

There are many counts of this clonotype. The chain carries TRBV7-8 and TRBJ2-5; 8 bases line up with TRBD2. This CDR3 has 15 residues. Germline V lookup: CDR1 SGHVS, CDR2 FQNEAQ. With V trimmed by 2 bases and J by 2 bases, 4 bases remained unmatched. This chain's CDR3 is CASSLMSSGQETQYF. CDR3 bases: TGTGCCAGCAGCTTAATGTCTAGCGGGCAAGAGACCCAGTACTTC.

This clonotype has a handful of counts. The chain recombines TRBV20-1 with TRBJ2-5; 9 positions agree with TRBD1. V was clipped by 6 bases and J by 4 bases; unmatched bases: 9. Germline V CDR1 and CDR2: DFQATT, SNEGSKA (reference sequence). This CDR3 is 14 amino acids long. The CDR3, as DNA: TGCAGTGCCCGTCCGGGACAGGGCCCAGAGACCCAGTACTTC. Protein: CSARPGQGPETQYF.

This clonotype was recorded a few times. The CDR3 coding sequence is TGTGCCAGCAGCTTAAGGCGCAGCGCGGTAGGCGAGCAGTACTTC. This sequence encodes CASSLRRSAVGEQYF. The chain employs TRBV7-9 and TRBJ2-7; D call uncertain. Germline values: CDR1 SEHNR, CDR2 FQNEAQ (reference sequence). This CDR3 contains 15 residues. The V gene lost 2 bases and the J gene lost 6 bases, with 17 bases spanning the gap.

The table lists this clonotype with many counts. V and J are TRBV15 and TRBJ1-1, with D maybe TRBD1 (5 bases). Germline V CDR1 and CDR2: LNHNV, YYDKDF (reference sequence). Trimming cost V 0 bases and J 3 bases, with 17 bases left between them. This CDR3 contains 17 residues. The CDR3 sequence is CATSRDVLRGRDTEAFF. The CDR3 coding sequence is TGTGCCACCAGCAGAGACGTACTTCGGGGGAGGGACACTGAAGCTTTCTTT.

This clonotype was seen a few times. The chain recombines TRBV20-1 with TRBJ2-7, with D uncertain. The CDR3 is made up of 14 amino acids. Germline V CDR1 and CDR2: DFQATT, SNEGSKA (reference sequence). V lost 6 bases and J lost 3, with 18 bases in between. CDR3 sequence: CSAPINPARYEQYF. The CDR3 DNA sequence: TGCAGTGCCCCTATTAATCCGGCCCGCTACGAGCAGTACTTC.

The chain couples TRBV5-5 to TRBJ2-2, with D possibly being TRBD2 (5 bases). The germline V gene has CDR1 SGHKS and CDR2 YYEKEE (reference sequence). This CDR3 is built from 14 residues. Trimming took off 1 base at V and 5 bases at J, with 9 bases between the two ends. CDR3: CASSLIEGTGELFF. The CDR3 DNA reads as TGTGCCAGCAGCTTGATTGAGGGTACCGGGGAGCTGTTTTTT.

This clonotype was counted between two and nine times. The chain is built from TRBV20-1 and TRBJ2-7; tentatively, D is TRBD1 (5 bases). The CDR3 length is 16 residues. The V gene's germline CDR1 is DFQATT and CDR2 SNEGSKA (reference sequence). Trimming shortened V by 0 bases and J by 6 bases, and 21 bases separated the two germline ends. CDR3 sequence reads: CSARDFLQGPRIEQYF. The CDR3 nucleotides are TGCAGTGCTAGAGATTTTTTGCAGGGCCCTCGGATCGAGCAGTACTTC.

This clonotype was detected many times. The chain is built from TRBV12-3 or TRBV12-4 and TRBJ2-2, with TRBD2 matching 9 bases. V shed 7 bases and J 5 bases; nucleotides not matched to a gene: 11. The CDR3 runs to 16 residues. The CDR3 sequence is CASNSPGTSQTGELFF. In DNA, the CDR3 is TGTGCCAGCAATTCCCCCGGGACTAGCCAGACCGGGGAGCTGTTTTTT.

This clonotype was recorded many times. This rearrangement joins TRBV7-3 to TRBJ2-1; TRBD2 is a possible D gene (6 bases). CDR3 size: 15 residues. Germline lookup yields CDR1 SGHTA and CDR2 FQGTGA. V dropped 2 bases and J dropped 6 bases, with 14 bases sitting between them. For the CDR3, the DNA is TGTGCCAGCAGCTTACAAACTAGCTTCCCCAATGAGCAGTTCTTC. This translates into CASSLQTSFPNEQFF.

This clonotype has ten or more counts. The chain joins TRBV5-1 to TRBJ1-1; D gene uncertain. The length of the CDR3 is 15 residues. Germline values: CDR1 SGHRS, CDR2 YFSETQ. With 4 bases removed from V and 1 base from J, the gap between germline ends came to 14 bases. CDR3 loop: CASSLNFDRNTEAFF. The DNA of the CDR3 is TGCGCCAGCAGCCTAAACTTCGACCGGAACACTGAAGCTTTCTTT. Variable domain in full (rest from reference TRBV5-1 and TRBJ1-1): KAGVTQTPRYLIKTRGQQVTLSCSPISGHRSVSWYQQTPGQGLQFLFEYFSETQRNKGNFPGRFSGRQFSNSRSEMNVSTLELGDSALYLCASSLNFDRNTEAFFGQGTRLTVV.

V usage is TRBV5-1 and J usage is TRBJ2-5; TRBD2 agrees at 8 bases. Trimming took 0 bases from V and 1 from J; bases not matched to a gene: 2. Germline V lookup: CDR1 SGHRS, CDR2 YFSETQ. The CDR3 extends over 15 amino acids. CDR3 region: CASSLVAGFQETQYF. The DNA of the CDR3 is TGCGCCAGCAGCTTGGTAGCGGGGTTCCAAGAGACCCAGTACTTC.

This rearrangement joins TRBV10-2 to TRBJ2-7; TRBD2 matches 9 bases. CDR1 and CDR2 (germline): WSHSY, SAAADI. The CDR3 is made up of 14 amino acids. V lost 3 bases, J lost 4 bases, and 4 bases stayed unmatched. CDR3 sequence (DNA): TGCGCCAGCAGTGAATCTAGCGGGGTATACGAGCAGTACTTC. It yields the protein CASSESSGVYEQYF.

The chain is built from TRBV7-2 and TRBJ1-1; D is perhaps TRBD1 (5 bases). V lost 5 bases to trimming and J lost 3 bases, with 13 bases between them. The germline V gene encodes CDR1 SGHTA and CDR2 FQGNSA. CDR3 length equals 14 residues. The DNA for the CDR3 is TGTGCCAGCAGCGGTGGGGCCGTATACACTGAAGCTTTCTTT. This codes for CASSGGAVYTEAFF.

Concerning this clonotype: This may come from a read error, since a much larger clone is one base off. The chain couples TRBV28 to TRBJ1-4, with D maybe TRBD1 (5 bases). The CDR3 runs to 15 residues. Germline-derived CDR1 and CDR2 are MDHEN and SYDVKM. V was pared by 6 bases and J by 5 bases, with 16 bases between. CDR3 region: CASRRPGSRNEKLFF. The CDR3 DNA is TGTGCCAGCAGACGACCAGGGAGCCGGAATGAAAAACTGTTTTTT.

Ten or more counts support this clonotype. CDR3 DNA: TGTGCCAGCAGTTCGGGGAAGGGGAGTCGTCAGCCCCAGCATTTT. Its protein product is CASSSGKGSRQPQHF. V and J are TRBV12-3 or TRBV12-4 and TRBJ1-5; possible D gene TRBD1, 5 bases. This CDR3 has 15 amino acids. Trimming took off 4 bases at V and 6 bases at J, with 16 bases between the two ends.

In this sample, this clonotype turned up a few times. This chain connects TRBV7-2 to TRBJ1-5; D gene ambiguous. Trimming cost V 3 bases and J 0 bases, with 9 bases left between them. The CDR3 is 15 residues long. Germline V gene lookup returns CDR1 SGHTA and CDR2 FQGNSA. The CDR3 sequence is CASSLIGNSNQPQHF. Here the CDR3 DNA reads TGTGCCAGCAGCTTGATCGGAAATAGCAATCAGCCCCAGCATTTT.

This clonotype was detected only a few times. CDR3 nucleotides: TGTGCCAGCAGTAGGGGCGTCAGGTCGTCCTACGAGCAGTACTTC. This encodes CASSRGVRSSYEQYF. V usage is TRBV28 and J usage is TRBJ2-7; D perhaps matches TRBD1 (5 bases). Per germline, CDR1 MDHEN and CDR2 SYDVKM. This CDR3 has 15 amino acids. Trimming pared 5 bases from V and 1 base from J, leaving 15 bases between. The full variable domain, its missing parts supplied by reference TRBV28 and TRBJ2-7, is DVKVTQSSRYLVKRTGEKVFLECVQDMDHENMFWYRQDPGLGLRLIYFSYDVKMKEKGDIPEGYSVSREKKERFSLILESASTNQTSMYLCASSRGVRSSYEQYFGPGTRLTVT.

This clonotype was seen ten or more times. The genes are TRBV19 and TRBJ1-1, with D unresolved. This CDR3 spans 14 amino acids. Germline lookup yields CDR1 LNHDA and CDR2 SQIVND (reference sequence). The V end lost 3 bases, the J end lost 3 bases, and 11 bases lay between the germline ends. Here the CDR3 reads CASSISGIHTEAFF. CDR3 nucleotide sequence: TGTGCCAGTAGTATTTCCGGAATTCACACTGAAGCTTTCTTT.

This clonotype has a count of ten or more. This CDR3 is CASSLSTSGGNEQFF. In nucleotides, the CDR3 is TGTGCCAGCAGTTTATCGACTAGCGGGGGGAATGAGCAGTTCTTC. The rearrangement joins TRBV27 to TRBJ2-1, with 13 bases that match TRBD2. The V segment lost 0 bases and the J segment 7 bases; nucleotides outside the gene matches: 0. The CDR3 is 15 amino acids. CDR1 and CDR2 from the germline V gene are MNHEY and SMNVEV (reference sequence).

This clonotype was recorded at least ten times. The rearrangement uses TRBV14 and TRBJ2-2; D may be TRBD2 (7 bases). The CDR3 runs 18 residues. Trimming took off 0 bases at V and 0 bases at J, with 14 bases between the two ends. CDR1 is SGHDN and CDR2 is FVKESK in the germline V gene. DNA for the CDR3: TGTGCCAGCAGCCAAGATGAGAACGGGGGGCCGAACACCGGGGAGCTGTTTTTT. Its translation: CASSQDENGGPNTGELFF.

This clonotype was found a few times. The V gene is TRBV29-1, the J gene TRBJ2-1; TRBD2 matches at 12 bases. The V and J ends lost 1 base and 6 bases, in that order; junction bases with no gene match: 4. From germline, CDR1 is SQVTM and CDR2 ANQGSEA. The CDR3 is 15 amino acids. CDR3 sequence: CSVEGGLAGFNEQFF. CDR3 coding DNA: TGCAGCGTTGAAGGGGGACTAGCGGGCTTCAATGAGCAGTTCTTC.

This clonotype was seen ten or more times. The chain couples TRBV28 to TRBJ2-3, with 8 bases that match TRBD1. J gave up 3 bases and V 4 bases, and 6 bases lay outside the gene matches. The germline CDR1 and CDR2 sequences are MDHEN and SYDVKM. This CDR3 has 15 residues. CDR3 bases: TGTGCCAGCAGTTCCGGGACAGGAGAAACAGATACGCAGTATTTT. Its translation is CASSSGTGETDTQYF.

This clonotype was seen a handful of times. V is TRBV7-2 and J is TRBJ2-1, with D tentatively TRBD2 (5 bases). V lost 2 bases to trimming and J lost 11 bases, with 10 bases between them. From germline, CDR1 is SGHTA and CDR2 FQGNSA. The CDR3 runs to 12 residues. The CDR3 bases are TGTGCCAGCAGCTTAAGCGGAGGTAAGCAGTTCTTC. This gives the protein CASSLSGGKQFF.

The chain employs TRBV6-1 and TRBJ2-2, with D perhaps being TRBD1 or TRBD2 (5 bases each). The CDR3 is made up of 13 amino acids. Trimming shortened V by 3 bases and J by 14 bases, and 16 bases separated the two germline ends. Germline CDR1 is MNHNS and CDR2 is SASEGT. CDR3 residues: CASSEDPDGGLFF. CDR3 nucleotide sequence: TGTGCCAGCAGTGAGGACCCGGATGGGGGACTGTTTTTT.

In this sample, this clonotype turned up many times. This chain connects TRBV12-3 or TRBV12-4 to TRBJ2-7, with a tentative D call TRBD2 (6 bases). The CDR3 totals 14 residues. V was pared by 6 bases and J by 0 bases, with 12 bases between. This CDR3 is CASRGDGSSYEQYF. The CDR3 DNA follows: TGTGCCAGCAGGGGTGACGGGAGCTCCTACGAGCAGTACTTC.

There are many counts of this clonotype. The chain uses TRBV7-3 and TRBJ1-1; D gene ambiguous. This CDR3 has 13 residues. The V gene's germline CDR1 is SGHTA and CDR2 FQGTGA. V was pared by 1 base and J by 0 bases, with 3 bases between. The CDR3 bases are TGTGCCAGCAGCTTAATGATGAACACTGAAGCTTTCTTT. This codes for CASSLMMNTEAFF.

The V gene is TRBV7-9, the J gene TRBJ2-3; TRBD1 matches 10 bases. The germline V gene encodes CDR1 SEHNR and CDR2 FQNEAQ (reference sequence). V was pared by 5 bases and J by 4 bases, with 9 bases of the junction left unmatched. The CDR3 has 16 amino acids. CDR3 sequence (DNA): TGTGCCAGCAGCCCCGCGACAGGGGGCCTCGCAGATACGCAGTATTTT. Its protein product is CASSPATGGLADTQYF.